The subject of this entry is one TCR beta chain. TCRdb keeps only in-frame clones here, not all; method: immunoSEQ multiplex PCR. Of about 210,000 clones detected, 85% to 90% appear once; the ten largest clones hold roughly 25%. The CDR3 runs to 15 residues. V gave up 0 bases and J gave up 1 base, with 10 bases separating them. CDR1 and CDR2 from the germline V gene are SGHRS and YFSETQ. The entry originates in a study of blood T cell repertoires in COVID-19. This clonotype was sampled from a middle-aged woman in a cohort exposed to, infected with or recovered from COVID-19 (not recorded which). The chain is built from TRBV5-1 and TRBJ1-1, with D maybe TRBD1 (6 bases). The sequenced sample was PBMCs or T cells enriched from blood (not recorded which). CDR3 region: CASSLARTENTEAFF. CDR3 DNA sequence: TGCGCCAGCAGCTTGGCTAGGACAGAGAACACTGAAGCTTTCTTT.